These 27 T cell receptor beta chains came from one sample sequenced in a study of cytomegalovirus exposure and HLA in healthy donors. Researchers ran the PCR with 60 Vbeta and 13 Jbeta primers. Only in-frame clones appear in the TCRdb table, and some are missing; sequencing was by immunoSEQ multiplex PCR. This table has 210,000 or so clones, roughly four fifths appearing once. Sequences were obtained from PBMCs. The receptors were sampled from a girl aged 5-17 years in good health and CMV-seronegative.

The chain combines TRBV5-1 with TRBJ2-3; TRBD1 matches at 9 bases. V shed 4 bases and J 7 bases; nucleotides not matched to a gene: 7. The CDR3 extends over 14 amino acids. Germline CDR1 reads SGHRS; CDR2 reads YFSETQ. DNA for the CDR3: TGCGCCAGCAGCCCAGGACAGGGGTTCCATACGCAGTATTTT. Amino acids: CASSPGQGFHTQYF.

This clone appeared a single time. This chain connects TRBV9 to TRBJ1-1; D call uncertain. The germline V gene has CDR1 SGDLS and CDR2 YYNGEE. The V end was cut by 3 bases, the J end by 1 base, with 7 bases between. The CDR3 is 13 residues long. The CDR3 protein is CASSAHTNTEAFF. The CDR3, as DNA: TGTGCCAGCAGCGCCCACACGAACACTGAAGCTTTCTTT.

The chain joins TRBV2 to TRBJ2-7; D remains unclear. This CDR3 has 14 amino acids. Germline lookup yields CDR1 SNHLY and CDR2 FYNNEI. Trimming took 8 bases from V and 3 from J, leaving 17 bases between them. The CDR3 reads CASQYWAGLYEQYF. CDR3 sequence (DNA): TGTGCCAGCCAGTACTGGGCTGGTCTCTACGAGCAGTACTTC.

This chain joins TRBV19 and TRBJ1-2, with 11 nucleotides matching TRBD1. CDR3 size: 16 residues. Germline CDR1 is LNHDA and CDR2 is SQIVND (reference sequence). Losses at the gene ends were 5 bases for V and 4 bases for J; bases not matched to a gene: 9. DNA for the CDR3: TGTGCCAGTAGTTTCCTCGGGACAGGGGGTCTCTATGGCTACACCTTC. This encodes CASSFLGTGGLYGYTF.

The J gene is TRBJ1-5, the V gene TRBV29-1; 8 positions agree with TRBD1. Germline CDR1 reads SQVTM; CDR2 reads ANQGSEA. V dropped 7 bases and J dropped 2; count of bases not matched to a gene: 4. The CDR3 spans 13 residues. CDR3 sequence reads: CSAGQGGNQPQHF. CDR3 nucleotide sequence: TGCAGCGCTGGACAGGGTGGCAATCAGCCCCAGCATTTT.

The chain links TRBV10-3 to TRBJ1-2; TRBD1 aligns across 9 bases. Germline loops: CDR1 ENHRY, CDR2 SYGVKD. The CDR3 totals 16 residues. The V and J ends lost 9 bases and 8 bases, in that order; junction bases with no gene match: 19. CDR3 sequence reads: CAIEGTGFAQMQGYTF. DNA for the CDR3: TGTGCCATTGAGGGGACAGGGTTTGCCCAGATGCAGGGCTACACCTTC.

V gene TRBV6-5 combines with J gene TRBJ2-1; D is possibly TRBD2 (7 bases). Trimming left V 6 bases short and J 9 bases short, with 9 bases between. The CDR3 totals 11 residues. Germline CDR1 MNHEY, CDR2 SVGAGI. The CDR3 is CASRGGREQFF. In DNA form, the CDR3 reads TGTGCCAGCAGGGGGGGGCGTGAGCAGTTCTTC.

This clone has a single count. J is TRBJ1-5 and V is TRBV2; D might be TRBD1 (5 bases). CDR1 is SNHLY and CDR2 is FYNNEI in the germline V gene. CDR3 size: 15 residues. Trimming took off 0 bases at V and 2 bases at J, with 8 bases between the two ends. CDR3 sequence reads: CASSEALRGNQPQHF. The CDR3 bases are TGTGCCAGCAGTGAAGCTCTCAGGGGCAATCAGCCCCAGCATTTT.

This sequence joins TRBV5-1 and TRBJ2-5, with D unclear. Germline assignment: CDR1 SGHRS and CDR2 YFSETQ. Trimming removed 4 bases at V and 3 bases at J, with 19 bases between. The CDR3 sequence is 16 residues long. Here the CDR3 reads CASSPLLTAAEETQYF. In DNA, the CDR3 is TGCGCCAGCAGCCCCCTACTAACTGCGGCCGAAGAGACCCAGTACTTC.

This sequence joins TRBV6-4 and TRBJ1-1; D not resolved. Germline assignment: CDR1 MRHNA and CDR2 SNTAGT. CDR3 size: 10 residues. V lost 4 bases and J 6 bases, leaving 3 bases between the germline ends. The CDR3 DNA sequence: TGTGCCAGCAGTGCTCCTGAAGCTTTCTTT. Its protein is CASSAPEAFF.

The chain links TRBV15 to TRBJ1-4, with TRBD1 identical over 9 bases. The CDR3 is made up of 15 amino acids. Trimming at V came to 5 bases and at J to 7 bases, leaving 8 bases not matched to a gene. Per the germline V gene, CDR1 is LNHNV and CDR2 is YYDKDF (reference sequence). The CDR3 DNA reads TGTGCCACCAGCGGGCTACAGGGGGCGTTTGAAAAACTGTTTTTT. Translated: CATSGLQGAFEKLFF.

V gene TRBV2 combines with J gene TRBJ2-6; a weak D match, TRBD2 (6 bases). Germline CDR1 and CDR2: SNHLY and FYNNEI. CDR3 length: 18 residues. V was cut by 4 bases and J by 0 bases, with 16 bases left in between. In nucleotides, the CDR3 is TGTGCCAGCAGTGTTAGGCGGGACGGAGACTCTGGGGCCAACGTCCTGACTTTC. Protein sequence: CASSVRRDGDSGANVLTF.

The chain couples TRBV28 to TRBJ1-2; weak D call: TRBD1 (5 bases). The V end lost 4 bases, the J end lost 8 bases, and 23 bases lay between the germline ends. The CDR3 is 16 residues long. Germline V gene data show CDR1 as MDHEN and CDR2 as SYDVKM. CDR3 sequence: CASSYHTRRGSSGYTF. Here the CDR3 DNA reads TGTGCCAGCAGTTACCATACCCGACGGGGGTCGAGCGGCTACACCTTC.

The gene calls are TRBV5-4 and TRBJ1-2; the match to TRBD1 covers 7 bases. The V and J ends lost 3 bases and 4 bases, in that order; junction bases with no gene match: 9. Per germline, CDR1 SGHNT and CDR2 YYREEE (reference sequence). The length of the CDR3 is 15 residues. The CDR3 DNA reads as TGTGCCAGCAGCTCCAGACAGGGTTTGGTCTATGGCTACACCTTC. Translation gives CASSSRQGLVYGYTF.

The V gene is TRBV7-2, the J gene TRBJ1-6; 9 bases fit TRBD1. V was pared by 5 bases and J by 1 base, with 6 bases of the junction left unmatched. Per germline, CDR1 SGHTA and CDR2 FQGNSA. The CDR3 extends over 17 amino acids. The CDR3 nucleotides read TGTGCCAGCAGCAACCGGGACAGGGCGTCCTATAATTCACCCCTCCACTTT. It translates to CASSNRDRASYNSPLHF.

CDR3 sequence reads: CASSQGYSGVGIAYEQYF. As DNA, the CDR3 is TGTGCCAGCAGCCAGGGATATAGCGGCGTCGGTATCGCCTACGAGCAGTACTTC. The rearrangement joins TRBV4-2 to TRBJ2-7; possible D gene TRBD2, 6 bases. The CDR3 has 18 amino acids. V was pared by 3 bases and J by 2 bases, with 23 bases between. CDR1 and CDR2 (germline): LGHNA, YNFKEQ.

The chain has TRBV5-4 and TRBJ1-1, with 7 bases identical to TRBD1. The CDR3 covers 15 residues. The ends lost 0 bases at V and 1 base at J; junction bases unmatched: 3. Germline-derived CDR1 and CDR2 are SGHNT and YYREEE (reference sequence). CDR3 DNA: TGTGCCAGCAGCTTGGGACAGGGAAAGAACACTGAAGCTTTCTTT. Translation: CASSLGQGKNTEAFF.

DNA of the CDR3: TGTGCCAGCAGCTTATCGGGGGGCGGAAACACCATATATTTT. Translating gives CASSLSGGGNTIYF. The chain employs TRBV13 and TRBJ1-3; D possibly corresponds to TRBD1 (6 bases). CDR1 is PRHDT, CDR2 FYEKMQ, per germline (reference sequence). The CDR3 has 14 amino acids. Trimming cost V 2 bases and J 4 bases, with 9 bases left between them.

This clone was seen a few times. The chain has TRBV7-9 and TRBJ2-2; D gene unclear. The CDR3 loop spans 14 amino acids. Germline assignment: CDR1 SEHNR and CDR2 FQNEAQ (reference sequence). The V end was cut by 5 bases, the J end by 4 bases, with 11 bases between. This CDR3 reads CASSASGGTGELFF. The CDR3 DNA reads TGTGCCAGCAGCGCCTCCGGCGGCACCGGGGAGCTGTTTTTT.

The gene calls are TRBV14 and TRBJ2-7, with TRBD1 matching 7 bases. The CDR3 loop spans 14 amino acids. J gave up 2 bases and V 4 bases, and 5 bases lay outside the gene matches. Germline V gene lookup returns CDR1 SGHDN and CDR2 FVKESK. CDR3 sequence: CASSLPGQTYEQYF. CDR3 DNA: TGTGCCAGCAGCCTACCGGGACAGACCTACGAGCAGTACTTC. The complete variable domain, with remaining parts taken from reference TRBV14 and TRBJ2-7, reads EAGVTQFPSHSVIEKGQTVTLRCDPISGHDNLYWYRRVMGKEIKFLLHFVKESKQDESGMPNNRFLAERTGGTYSTLKVQPAELEDSGVYFCASSLPGQTYEQYFGPGTRLTVT.

The gene calls are TRBV19 and TRBJ2-1; 7 positions match TRBD1. Trimming cost V 4 bases and J 3 bases; bases outside gene matches: 6. CDR1 and CDR2 from the germline V gene are LNHDA and SQIVND (reference sequence). There are 15 residues in the CDR3. The CDR3 region has the DNA TGTGCCAGTAGTAAAGGGGGCCTAGACTACAATGAGCAGTTCTTC. This encodes CASSKGGLDYNEQFF.

CDR3 DNA sequence: TGTGCCAGCAGCCTATCTTTTGCCACGCTCCAGCCCCAGCATTTT. It is translated as CASSLSFATLQPQHF. The chain joins TRBV7-3 to TRBJ1-5; D remains ambiguous. Germline CDR1 reads SGHTA; CDR2 reads FQGTGA. The CDR3 contains 15 residues. The V gene lost 5 bases and the J gene lost 7 bases, with 18 bases spanning the gap.

V usage is TRBV30 and J usage is TRBJ2-1, with 7 bases lining up with TRBD2. V lost 3 bases, J lost 0 bases, and 2 bases stayed unmatched. The length of the CDR3 is 14 residues. Germline V CDR1 and CDR2: GTSNPN, SVGIG (reference sequence). CDR3 amino acids: CAWRGGSSYNEQFF. Here the CDR3 DNA reads TGTGCCTGGAGAGGCGGGAGCTCCTACAATGAGCAGTTCTTC.

This chain links TRBV19 with TRBJ2-7; the D gene is possibly TRBD2 (5 bases). The CDR3 sequence is 17 residues long. Germline V lookup: CDR1 LNHDA, CDR2 SQIVND (reference sequence). The V gene lost 8 bases and the J gene lost 0 bases, with 23 bases spanning the gap. CDR3 sequence reads: CASQRSVGVTSSYEQYF. For the CDR3, the DNA is TGTGCCAGTCAACGGTCTGTGGGAGTCACTAGCTCCTACGAGCAGTACTTC.

The chain carries TRBV7-9 and TRBJ2-5; 7 bases agree with TRBD2. Germline V CDR1 and CDR2: SEHNR, FQNEAQ (reference sequence). This CDR3 has 13 residues. J was trimmed by 13 bases and V by 5 bases; bases with no gene match: 13. CDR3 coding DNA: TGTGCCAGCAGCACCTCGGGACTAAACCCGGTGTACTTC. Amino acid sequence: CASSTSGLNPVYF.

The genes are TRBV10-2 and TRBJ1-3, with 7 bases matching TRBD1. The length of the CDR3 is 15 residues. Per germline, CDR1 WSHSY and CDR2 SAAADI. The V gene end was trimmed by 6 bases and the J gene end by 4 bases; junction bases not matched to a gene: 9. The CDR3, as DNA: TGCGCCAGCAGCCGGACAGGAGTACTAGGAAACACCATATATTTT. Its translation is CASSRTGVLGNTIYF.

The V call is TRBV30, the J call TRBJ2-1, with D possibly being TRBD1 (5 bases). V dropped 2 bases and J dropped 10 bases, with 18 bases sitting between them. This CDR3 comprises 14 residues. Germline-derived CDR1 and CDR2 are GTSNPN and SVGIG (reference sequence). CDR3 residues: CAWSNIQDLREQFF. CDR3 nucleotides: TGTGCCTGGAGTAATATACAGGATTTGAGGGAGCAGTTCTTC.